These 5 T cell receptor beta chains came from one sample sequenced in a study of cytomegalovirus exposure and HLA in healthy donors. In the PCR, 60 Vbeta and 13 Jbeta primers were used. The protocol was immunoSEQ multiplex PCR, while the TCRdb copy is restricted to in-frame clones and leaves out a portion. Of over 100,000 clones listed, about 9.1% are singletons. Sequencing was performed on PBMCs. These receptors were obtained from a woman aged 40 to 55 in good health and CMV-seropositive.

CDR3 sequence: CASSIQGWEQYF. CDR3 sequence (DNA): TGCGCCAGCAGCATACAGGGGTGGGAGCAGTACTTC. The rearrangement uses TRBV5-1 and TRBJ2-7, with 7 nucleotides matching TRBD1. CDR1 SGHRS and CDR2 YFSETQ come from the germline V gene. Losses at the gene ends were 4 bases for V and 7 bases for J; bases not matched to a gene: 5. The CDR3 has 12 amino acids.

The J gene is TRBJ1-6, the V gene TRBV6-6, with D perhaps matching TRBD1 (5 bases). Germline assignment: CDR1 MNHNY and CDR2 SVGAGI (reference sequence). V was pared by 10 bases and J by 12 bases, with 13 bases between. This CDR3 contains 11 residues. In nucleotides, the CDR3 is TGTGCCACTAGCGGGGCAGGACCCCTCCACTTT. Its protein product is CATSGAGPLHF.

This clone has a handful of counts. This chain links TRBV5-5 with TRBJ2-3; no clear D. This CDR3 region has 13 residues. The ends were cut back, 1 base at V and 3 bases at J, with 6 bases in the middle. Per the germline V gene, CDR1 is SGHKS and CDR2 is YYEKEE (reference sequence). CDR3 sequence: CASSLQVTDTQYF. For the CDR3, the DNA is TGTGCCAGCAGCTTGCAGGTAACAGATACGCAGTATTTT.

This rearrangement joins TRBV7-9 to TRBJ2-5; a weak D match, TRBD1 (5 bases). The germline gives CDR1 SEHNR, CDR2 FQNEAQ (reference sequence). The CDR3 consists of 14 residues. Between the trimmed V and J ends, which lost 4 bases and 1 base, there was a span of 10 bases. In DNA form, the CDR3 reads TGTGCCAGCAGCTCCAGGGCCATCCAAGAGACCCAGTACTTC. As protein: CASSSRAIQETQYF.

J is TRBJ1-1 and V is TRBV9; no reliable D call. Germline V gene lookup returns CDR1 SGDLS and CDR2 YYNGEE. V lost 3 bases and J 4 bases, leaving 10 bases between the germline ends. The CDR3 runs to 13 residues. The CDR3 bases are TGTGCCAGCAGCGCACATGCCGCCACTGAAGCTTTCTTT. Protein product: CASSAHAATEAFF. Full variable domain (remainder filled in from reference TRBV9 and TRBJ1-1): DSGVTQTPKHLITATGQRVTLRCSPRSGDLSVYWYQQSLDQGLQFLIQYYNGEERAKGNILERFSAQQFPDLHSELNLSSLELGDSALYFCASSAHAATEAFFGQGTRLTVV.